Below, 28 T cell receptor beta chains from the same sample are listed, as sequenced in a study of T cells in Graves' hyperthyroidism and ophthalmopathy. Researchers took RNA transcripts and amplified the TCR beta CDR3 regions from them. In the first-round RT-PCR of the TCR CDR3, the HTBI primer set was used. Each CDR3 protein gets one entry after TCRdb re-called the multiplex PCR reads with MiXCR. The sample shows roughly 840,000 distinct CDR3 sequences, 38% of them seen only once. Sequenced: blood. The receptors stem from a man in his late teens or twenties with Graves' hyperthyroidism.

This clonotype was recorded a few times. J is TRBJ1-5 and V is TRBV12-3 or TRBV12-4; no clear D. V dropped 8 bases and J dropped 0 bases, with 14 bases sitting between them. The CDR3 is 15 amino acids. In nucleotides, the CDR3 is TGTGCCAGCCGAATCTCTGGGTATAGCAATCAGCCCCAGCATTTT. Encoded protein: CASRISGYSNQPQHF.

The rearrangement links TRBV29-1 to TRBJ2-5, with 8 positions matching TRBD1. This CDR3 comprises 15 residues. The germline CDR1 and CDR2 sequences are SQVTM and ANQGSEA. The ends lost 4 bases at V and 9 bases at J; junction bases unmatched: 16. CDR3 in DNA: TGCAGCGTTGCCTCAGGACAGGGCGTCAATCAGCCCCAGTACTTC. Protein: CSVASGQGVNQPQYF. Full variable domain (outside the CDR3, taken from reference TRBV29-1 and TRBJ2-5): SAVISQKPSRDICQRGTSLTIQCQVDSQVTMMFWYRQQPGQSLTLIATANQGSEATYESGFVIDKFPISRPNLTFSTLTVSNMSPEDSSIYLCSVASGQGVNQPQYFGPGTRLLVL.

The chain's CDR3 is CASSDFGGRSRDEQYF. The CDR3 bases are TGTGCCAGCAGTGACTTTGGTGGTCGGTCGAGGGACGAGCAGTACTTC. J is TRBJ2-7 and V is TRBV7-2, with TRBD2 as a possible D gene (5 bases). Trimming shortened V by 6 bases and J by 5 bases, and 23 bases separated the two germline ends. Germline V CDR1 and CDR2: SGHTA, FQGNSA. The CDR3 spans 16 residues. The variable domain in full, completed from reference TRBV7-2 and TRBJ2-7, reads GAGVSQSPSNKVTEKGKDVELRCDPISGHTALYWYRQSLGQGLEFLIYFQGNSAPDKSGLPSDRFSAERTGGSVSTLTIQRTQQEDSAVYLCASSDFGGRSRDEQYFGPGTRLTVT.

Comment on this clonotype: It may be a read error: a sequence one base away is much more abundant. This chain joins TRBV20-1 and TRBJ2-5; a possible D gene is TRBD2 (6 bases). V was pared by 1 base and J by 4 bases, with 10 bases between. The CDR3 covers 13 residues. Germline CDR1 reads DFQATT; CDR2 reads SNEGSKA (reference sequence). CDR3 sequence (DNA): TGCAGTGCTAGAGGTAGGGGAGGAGAGACCCAGTACTTC. Amino acid sequence: CSARGRGGETQYF.

The rearrangement joins TRBV13 to TRBJ2-7; no clear D gene. The V gene's germline CDR1 is PRHDT and CDR2 FYEKMQ (reference sequence). V was trimmed by 1 base and J by 3 bases, leaving 7 bases between them. CDR3 length equals 13 residues. The CDR3 reads CASSLVGFYEQYF. In nucleotides, the CDR3 is TGTGCCAGCAGCTTAGTTGGCTTCTACGAGCAGTACTTC.

The rearrangement links TRBV6-2 or TRBV6-3 to TRBJ1-1; the D is unclear. Trimming pared 6 bases from V and 5 bases from J, leaving 16 bases between. Germline CDR1 is MNHEY and CDR2 is SVGEGT. The CDR3 runs to 14 residues. CDR3 coding DNA: TGTGCCAGCAGCACGGAGACGGGGAGGACTGAAGCTTTCTTT. Translation: CASSTETGRTEAFF.

The chain combines TRBV7-8 with TRBJ1-4; no clear D gene. Trimming shortened V by 5 bases and J by 6 bases, and 19 bases separated the two germline ends. CDR3 length equals 16 residues. CDR1 and CDR2 (germline): SGHVS, FQNEAQ. The CDR3 DNA reads TGTGCCAGCAGCCGACCCGGACCGGCGGGGTATGAAAAACTGTTTTTT. As protein: CASSRPGPAGYEKLFF.

The V call is TRBV19, the J call TRBJ1-1; D is undetermined. CDR3 length: 16 residues. Trimming left V 6 bases short and J 2 bases short, with 19 bases between. Germline loops: CDR1 LNHDA, CDR2 SQIVND (reference sequence). The CDR3, as DNA: TGTGCCAGTAGGAACCCCGGAGGCCTGCGCAACACTGAAGCTTTCTTT. This encodes CASRNPGGLRNTEAFF.

The CDR3 reads CASSSTRQGADTEAFF. Here the CDR3 DNA reads TGTGCCAGCAGTTCCACGCGACAGGGGGCCGACACTGAAGCTTTCTTT. The chain carries TRBV2 and TRBJ1-1, with 10 bases that match TRBD1. The ends lost 5 bases at V and 3 bases at J; junction bases unmatched: 9. The CDR3 runs to 16 residues. Looked up from germline, CDR1 is SNHLY and CDR2 is FYNNEI. Supplemented by reference TRBV2 and TRBJ1-1, the full variable domain reads EPEVTQTPSHQVTQMGQEVILRCVPISNHLYFYWYRQILGQKVEFLVSFYNNEISEKSEIFDDQFSVERPDGSNFTLKIRSTKLEDSAMYFCASSSTRQGADTEAFFGQGTRLTVV.

This clonotype was seen ten or more times. This chain connects TRBV6-5 to TRBJ2-5; D unclear. This CDR3 is 11 amino acids long. Germline V lookup: CDR1 MNHEY, CDR2 SVGAGI. Trimming took off 6 bases at V and 5 bases at J, with 7 bases between the two ends. The CDR3 DNA reads as TGTGCCAGCAGCGACTCGGAGACCCAGTACTTC. Translating it yields CASSDSETQYF.

This chain connects TRBV20-1 to TRBJ2-7; maybe TRBD2 (5 bases). Germline CDR1 and CDR2: DFQATT and SNEGSKA (reference sequence). The CDR3 sequence is 14 residues long. The V end was cut by 1 base, the J end by 2 bases, with 12 bases between. The CDR3 DNA follows: TGCAGTGCTAGAGGTACTAGAGACACCTACGAGCAGTACTTC. This codes for CSARGTRDTYEQYF.

This chain links TRBV15 with TRBJ2-7, with TRBD2 as a possible D gene (5 bases). Per the germline V gene, CDR1 is LNHNV and CDR2 is YYDKDF (reference sequence). The CDR3 extends over 13 amino acids. The ends were cut back, 3 bases at V and 7 bases at J, with 13 bases in the middle. CDR3 DNA sequence: TGTGCCACCAGCAGCGGCCTTTGGGAGGAGCAGTACTTC. Its translation is CATSSGLWEEQYF.

The chain links TRBV2 to TRBJ1-5, with a weak D call TRBD1 (6 bases). Germline values: CDR1 SNHLY, CDR2 FYNNEI. V lost 6 bases to trimming and J lost 4 bases, with 16 bases between them. This CDR3 region has 15 residues. CDR3 coding DNA: TGTGCCAGCAGCCAAAGGGGGAGTGGTAATCAGCCCCAGCATTTT. Protein sequence: CASSQRGSGNQPQHF.

Details on this clonotype: Its ends do not fully match the called genes, so a read error is possible. The rearrangement joins TRBV20-1 to TRBJ1-5; 10 nucleotides agree with TRBD1. Germline CDR1 reads DFQATT; CDR2 reads SNEGSKA (reference sequence). The CDR3 runs to 18 residues. CDR3 in DNA: TGCAGTGCTAGGGTGCGGGACAGGGGACCTTATAGCAATCGGCCCCAGCATTTT. It encodes CSARVRDRGPYSNRPQHF.

This clonotype was observed a handful of times. The V and J genes are TRBV2 and TRBJ1-2; no clear D. The CDR3 covers 15 residues. In germline, CDR1 is SNHLY, CDR2 FYNNEI. V was clipped by 5 bases and J by 2 bases, with 15 bases between them. CDR3 sequence (DNA): TGTGCCAGCAGTTACCTAGGGAGCCTAAACTATGGCTACACCTTC. Translating it yields CASSYLGSLNYGYTF.

There are many counts of this clonotype. The chain combines TRBV20-1 with TRBJ1-6; D remains ambiguous. The CDR3 has 13 residues. The V and J ends lost 3 bases and 8 bases respectively, with 11 bases between them. CDR1 DFQATT and CDR2 SNEGSKA come from the germline V gene (reference sequence). The DNA for the CDR3 is TGCAGTGCTAGTGGGCAGAAAGATTCACCCCTCCACTTT. It specifies CSASGQKDSPLHF.

The rearrangement links TRBV7-2 to TRBJ2-7; 13 positions agree with TRBD2. The CDR3 loop spans 16 amino acids. The germline gives CDR1 SGHTA, CDR2 FQGNSA. The V segment lost 5 bases and the J segment 2 bases; nucleotides outside the gene matches: 6. The CDR3 sequence is CASSARTSGGPYEQYF. The CDR3 DNA is TGTGCCAGCAGCGCTAGGACTAGCGGGGGCCCCTACGAGCAGTACTTC.

This clonotype has only a few counts. A read error may account for a junction end that differs from germline. This chain uses TRBV10-2 with TRBJ2-6; 11 bases fit TRBD1. The CDR3 contains 16 residues. Looked up from germline, CDR1 is WSHSY and CDR2 is SAAADI. The CDR3 region has the DNA TGTGCCAGCAGAGGACAGGGGGCAGGTGGGGCCAACGTCCTGACTTTC. This codes for CASRGQGAGGANVLTF.

The chain employs TRBV6-6 and TRBJ1-5, with TRBD1 identical over 7 bases. The V gene end was trimmed by 6 bases and the J gene end by 5 bases; junction bases not matched to a gene: 10. Per the germline V gene, CDR1 is MNHNY and CDR2 is SVGAGI (reference sequence). This CDR3 is built from 15 residues. As DNA, the CDR3 is TGTGCCAGCAGACCAGACAGGGAGGCGTATCAGCCCCAGCATTTT. Encoded protein: CASRPDREAYQPQHF.

The CDR3: CASSIQSATNEKLFF. The CDR3, as DNA: TGTGCCAGTAGTATACAGTCAGCAACTAATGAAAAACTGTTTTTT. The chain employs TRBV19 and TRBJ1-4; D gene uncertain. V dropped 2 bases and J dropped 0 bases, with 7 bases sitting between them. The CDR3 length is 15 residues. Germline CDR1 and CDR2: LNHDA and SQIVND (reference sequence).

This clonotype occurred a few times. J is TRBJ1-6 and V is TRBV10-3; no clear D gene. V shed 10 bases and J shed 0 bases, with 10 bases lying between them. The CDR3 covers 14 residues. CDR1 and CDR2 (germline): ENHRY, SYGVKD. The CDR3 bases are TGTGCCAGCGGAATCTTCTCCTATAATTCACCCCTCCACTTT. Translating gives CASGIFSYNSPLHF.

To note about this clonotype: This is likely a read error, given that the CDR3 carries no conserved phenylalanine or tryptophan at its end. Because the CDR3's place on the DNA is in doubt, the DNA is left out and the CDR3 is given as listed by TCRdb. This chain's CDR3 is CASSRGTG. This chain connects TRBV7-2 to TRBJ1-4; TRBD1 reflects the table's D call only, with no check against the DNA. The CDR3 is 8 amino acids long, termini counted. The V gene's germline CDR1 is SGHTA and CDR2 FQGNSA.

This clonotype was observed at least ten times. This chain connects TRBV10-3 to TRBJ1-2, with D unclear. The CDR3 has 12 residues. Germline CDR1 is ENHRY and CDR2 is SYGVKD. Trimming took off 4 bases at V and 6 bases at J, with 9 bases between the two ends. The CDR3 region has the DNA TGTGCCATCAGTGGCACGAAGGATGGCTACACCTTC. Amino acid sequence: CAISGTKDGYTF.

This clonotype has ten or more counts. This chain uses TRBV7-9 with TRBJ1-3, with D hard to call. The length of the CDR3 is 12 residues. The V end was cut by 7 bases, the J end by 2 bases, with 6 bases between. Germline V gene data show CDR1 as SEHNR and CDR2 as FQNEAQ (reference sequence). The CDR3 protein is CASTLAGNTIYF. CDR3 sequence (DNA): TGTGCCAGCACCCTGGCTGGAAACACCATATATTTT.

This clonotype was seen many times. V usage is TRBV11-2 and J usage is TRBJ1-6; the D gene is possibly TRBD1 (5 bases). Germline V CDR1 and CDR2: SGHAT, FQNNGV. This CDR3 is built from 15 residues. V shed 5 bases and J shed 10 bases, with 18 bases lying between them. CDR3 bases: TGTGCCAGCAGCCCTACGGGGGGAGGGCGGTCACCCCTCCACTTT. Translated, it gives CASSPTGGGRSPLHF. The whole variable domain, remainder taken from reference TRBV11-2 and TRBJ1-6, is EAGVAQSPRYKIIEKRQSVAFWCNPISGHATLYWYQQILGQGPKLLIQFQNNGVVDDSQLPKDRFSAERLKGVDSTLKIQPAKLEDSAVYLCASSPTGGGRSPLHFGNGTRLTVT.

Regarding this clonotype: One end of the junction fails to match germline, which may point to a read error. The chain uses TRBV14 and TRBJ2-5; no reliable D call. The CDR3 is 14 residues long. CDR1 SGHDN and CDR2 FVKESK come from the germline V gene. In DNA, the CDR3 is TGTGCCAACAGCCTCCGGACCCACCAAGAGACCCAGTACTTC. Translation: CANSLRTHQETQYF.

V gene TRBV2 combines with J gene TRBJ2-5, with 8 bases aligning to TRBD2. The better agreement between TRBJ2-4 and the DNA end casts doubt on the J call. This CDR3 has 14 residues. From germline, CDR1 is SNHLY and CDR2 FYNNEI. The CDR3 loop is CASILAGAKNIQYF. The CDR3 nucleotides are TGTGCCAGCATTCTAGCGGGAGCCAAAAACATTCAGTACTTC.

This clonotype has only a few counts. This chain connects TRBV15 to TRBJ2-5; D may be TRBD1 or TRBD2 (5 bases each). This CDR3 has 14 residues. The germline V and J ends were trimmed by 5 bases and 4 bases, with 14 bases remaining between them. Germline V gene data show CDR1 as LNHNV and CDR2 as YYDKDF (reference sequence). The CDR3 bases are TGTGCCACCAGCTCCCGTTCTGGGGGAGAGACCCAGTACTTC. Protein: CATSSRSGGETQYF.